Following are 4 T cell receptor beta chains from one sample sequenced in a study of blood T cell repertoires in COVID-19. Profiling relied on immunoSEQ multiplex PCR, and the TCRdb table lists in-frame clones only, not all of them. The repertoire consists of around 350,000 clones, with around 86% occurring once and the leading ten covering 3%. The source material was peripheral blood. These receptors were collected from a human donor in a cohort sampled during active COVID-19.

The chain recombines TRBV6-6 with TRBJ1-1; 8 nucleotides match TRBD1. Germline V gene sequence: CDR1 MNHNY, CDR2 SVGAGI (reference sequence). The CDR3 is made up of 16 amino acids. J lost 7 bases, V lost 4 bases, and 14 bases had no gene match. CDR3 DNA sequence: TGTGCCAGCAGTTTCCCCACAGACAGGGGCGCCCTTGAAGCTTTCTTT. It yields the protein CASSFPTDRGALEAFF.

The chain recombines TRBV7-7 with TRBJ2-7; possible D gene TRBD2, 7 bases. V was cut by 5 bases and J by 5 bases, with 22 bases left in between. The germline CDR1 and CDR2 sequences are SSHAT and FNYEAQ (reference sequence). The CDR3 consists of 16 residues. CDR3 in DNA: TGTGCCAGCAGCCCCGGGGGCGGCGGGGGTCGGGACGAGCAGTACTTC. Amino acids: CASSPGGGGGRDEQYF.

The V gene is TRBV7-9, the J gene TRBJ2-6, with 7 nucleotides matching TRBD1. Germline CDR1 reads SEHNR; CDR2 reads FQNEAQ (reference sequence). V dropped 5 bases and J dropped 0; count of bases not matched to a gene: 13. The CDR3 covers 19 residues. The CDR3 spells CASSRIRGGPSSGANVLTF. The CDR3 coding sequence is TGTGCCAGCAGCCGGATTAGAGGGGGCCCAAGCTCTGGGGCCAACGTCCTGACTTTC.

This clone is a singleton in its sample. The V and J genes are TRBV27 and TRBJ2-3, with TRBD2 matching over 11 bases. The CDR3 consists of 16 residues. The V and J ends lost 5 bases and 0 bases, in that order; junction bases with no gene match: 4. Germline V gene lookup returns CDR1 MNHEY and CDR2 SMNVEV (reference sequence). The CDR3 DNA reads TGTGCCAGCAGTCGAGGGACTAGCGGAAGCACAGATACGCAGTATTTT. Translated: CASSRGTSGSTDTQYF.